The next 25 T cell receptor beta chains were all read from a single sample in a study of blood T cells in healthy people across ages (dated by TCRdb to about 2015). Library method: 5' RACE. TCRdb names Illumina HiSeq 2500 as the instrument used. A second PCR of about 7 to 12 cycles was run with a J-beta primer mix and a sample-barcoded 5' primer. TCRdb took the public reads, trimmed them with fastp at Q25, ran MiXCR for clone calling and kept in-frame beta chains. For every CDR3 protein sequence, its rows merge into one entry that carries the most common genes and DNA. Counted in this sample were approximately 700,000 distinct CDR3 sequences; roughly 32% of them appeared once. 15% of the sample rests with the top ten. The sample taken for sequencing was blood. The receptors were gathered from a woman aged 80 or over in good health. Donor details come from another sample of the same person, matched by shared clones.

This clonotype came up a few times. A much larger clonotype is one base distant, so this may be a read error. V is TRBV15 and J is TRBJ2-7, with a weak D call TRBD2 (7 bases). This CDR3 is built from 14 residues. Germline V gene sequence: CDR1 LNHNV, CDR2 YYDKDF (reference sequence). V was pared by 9 bases and J by 3 bases, with 18 bases between. CDR3 bases: TGTGCCACAGGGGGGGGGGGGACAAACTACGAGCAGTACTTC. Translated: CATGGGGTNYEQYF.

V is TRBV6-1 and J is TRBJ2-3; D may match TRBD1 or TRBD2 (5 bases each). V was pared by 8 bases and J by 1 base, with 22 bases between. CDR3 length: 17 residues. Looked up from germline, CDR1 is MNHNS and CDR2 is SASEGT. CDR3 sequence: CASQKGMSLGGTDTQYF. The CDR3, as DNA: TGTGCCAGCCAAAAGGGCATGTCCCTGGGGGGCACAGATACGCAGTATTTT.

Concerning this clonotype: With a much larger clone just one base away, this may be a read error. This chain connects TRBV11-1 to TRBJ2-6; tentatively, D is TRBD2 (5 bases). This CDR3 comprises 14 residues. CDR1 SGHAT and CDR2 FQDESV come from the germline V gene (reference sequence). Here the CDR3 reads CASNRDGRANVPTF. Here the CDR3 DNA reads TGTGCCAGCAACCGAGACGGGCGGGCCAACGTCCCGACTTTC. Full variable domain (remainder filled in from reference TRBV11-1 and TRBJ2-6): EAEVAQSPRYKITEKSQAVAFWCDPISGHATLYWYRQILGQGPELLVQFQDESVVDDSQLPKDRFSAERLKGVDSTLKIQPAELGDSAMYLCASNRDGRANVPTFGAGSRLTVL.

The genes are TRBV20-1 and TRBJ1-1, with TRBD1 as a possible D gene (5 bases). Between the trimmed V and J ends, which lost 1 base and 10 bases, there was a span of 22 bases. This CDR3 contains 15 residues. CDR1 and CDR2 from the germline V gene are DFQATT and SNEGSKA (reference sequence). The CDR3 here is CSARVHQTALGGAFF. CDR3 in DNA: TGCAGTGCTAGAGTACACCAGACAGCCCTGGGAGGAGCTTTCTTT.

Only a few counts were recorded for this clonotype. The J gene is TRBJ1-1, the V gene TRBV19, with D unclear. V dropped 6 bases and J dropped 3 bases, with 14 bases sitting between them. Germline CDR1 reads LNHDA; CDR2 reads SQIVND (reference sequence). CDR3 length equals 14 residues. The CDR3 sequence: CASSPTGEHTEAFF. In DNA, the CDR3 is TGTGCCAGTAGCCCTACGGGTGAGCACACTGAAGCTTTCTTT. Combining the CDR3 with reference TRBV19 and TRBJ1-1 gives the whole variable domain DGGITQSPKYLFRKEGQNVTLSCEQNLNHDAMYWYRQDPGQGLRLIYYSQIVNDFQKGDIAEGYSVSREKKESFPLTVTSAQKNPTAFYLCASSPTGEHTEAFFGQGTRLTVV.

This clonotype showed up many times. The chain uses TRBV21-1 and TRBJ1-1. TRBV21-1 is marked as a pseudogene. This CDR3 has 11 residues. CDR3 sequence reads: CASSPRPEAFF. The CDR3 bases are TGTGCCAGCAGCCCCCGACCGGAAGCTTTCTTT.

Notes on this clonotype: A read error may explain this, as a much larger clone is one base away. The rearrangement uses TRBV20-1 and TRBJ2-5; 13 bases agree with TRBD2. After removal of 6 bases from V and 11 bases from J, the junction contained 21 bases not matched to a gene. CDR1 and CDR2 from the germline V gene are DFQATT and SNEGSKA (reference sequence). This CDR3 contains 17 residues. In DNA form, the CDR3 reads TGCAGTGCAAGGACTAGCGGGGGAGTTTCAACGAACAATGAGCAGTACTTC. This sequence encodes CSARTSGGVSTNNEQYF.

The V and J genes are TRBV6-5 and TRBJ1-5, with 9 bases identical to TRBD1. J gave up 1 base and V 6 bases, and 4 bases lay outside the gene matches. This CDR3 contains 15 residues. Germline V CDR1 and CDR2: MNHEY, SVGAGI. The CDR3 region is CASSPTGGSNQPQHF. The CDR3 DNA sequence: TGTGCCAGCAGCCCAACAGGGGGCAGCAATCAGCCCCAGCATTTT.

To note about this clonotype: A single base separates this from a much larger clone, so it may be a read error. The genes are TRBV5-1 and TRBJ2-5; maybe TRBD1 (5 bases). The CDR3 has 15 residues. Trimming took 1 base from V and 0 from J, leaving 10 bases between them. Per the germline V gene, CDR1 is SGHRS and CDR2 is YFSETQ. CDR3 in amino acids: CASSLRQHYQETQYF. CDR3 nucleotide sequence: TGCGCCAGCAGCTTGAGACAGCATTACCAAGAGACCCAGTACTTC.

This clonotype was observed many times. The chain carries TRBV6-5 and TRBJ2-5; a weak D match, TRBD1 (6 bases). CDR3 length: 14 amino acids. Trimming left V 6 bases short and J 5 bases short, with 16 bases between. Germline CDR1 and CDR2: MNHEY and SVGAGI. CDR3 nucleotide sequence: TGTGCCAGCAGACAGGGACGGGTTGTGGAGACCCAGTACTTC. Residues: CASRQGRVVETQYF.

This sequence joins TRBV5-1 and TRBJ2-6; D uncertain. CDR3 length: 17 residues. Germline assignment: CDR1 SGHRS and CDR2 YFSETQ. Trimming removed 0 bases from V and 0 bases from J, with 10 bases in between. In DNA, the CDR3 is TGCGCCAGCAGCTTGGGGTACACGACCTCTGGGGCCAACGTCCTGACTTTC. Translation: CASSLGYTTSGANVLTF.

The V call is TRBV30, the J call TRBJ2-3; 14 bases map to TRBD2. The CDR3 consists of 17 residues. The germline V gene has CDR1 GTSNPN and CDR2 SVGIG (reference sequence). Trimming at V came to 2 bases and at J to 6 bases, leaving 10 bases not matched to a gene. The CDR3 loop reads CAWSPLGTSGGGDTQYF. The DNA of the CDR3 is TGTGCCTGGAGTCCCCTTGGGACTAGCGGGGGTGGGGATACGCAGTATTTT.

This clonotype was found many times. The CDR3 region is CASKVGPNTEAFF. Here the CDR3 DNA reads TGCGCCAGCAAGGTGGGGCCGAACACTGAAGCTTTCTTT. J is TRBJ1-1 and V is TRBV5-1; a weak D match, TRBD1 (5 bases). This CDR3 region has 13 residues. V lost 6 bases and J 1 base, leaving 10 bases between the germline ends. CDR1 and CDR2 (germline): SGHRS, YFSETQ.

The V call is TRBV29-1, the J call TRBJ2-7, with D possibly matching TRBD2 (6 bases). Trimming shortened V by 7 bases and J by 7 bases, and 17 bases separated the two germline ends. The length of the CDR3 is 12 residues. CDR1 and CDR2 from the germline V gene are SQVTM and ANQGSEA. The CDR3, as DNA: TGCAGCGCCGAGACTAGACCAAATGAGCAGTACTTC. It is translated as CSAETRPNEQYF.

This clonotype showed up many times. This chain links TRBV7-2 with TRBJ1-5; TRBD1 matches at 10 bases. CDR3 length: 14 residues. The trim removed 8 bases at V and 7 bases at J, leaving 8 bases unmatched. Germline-derived CDR1 and CDR2 are SGHTA and FQGNSA. The CDR3 region is CASAGTGVEQPQHF. For the CDR3, the DNA is TGTGCCAGCGCCGGGACAGGGGTGGAACAGCCCCAGCATTTT. The whole variable domain, remainder taken from reference TRBV7-2 and TRBJ1-5, is GAGVSQSPSNKVTEKGKDVELRCDPISGHTALYWYRQSLGQGLEFLIYFQGNSAPDKSGLPSDRFSAERTGGSVSTLTIQRTQQEDSAVYLCASAGTGVEQPQHFGDGTRLSIL.

This clonotype was recorded many times. This may arise from a read error, as a much more abundant clone is one base away. This sequence joins TRBV12-3 or TRBV12-4 and TRBJ2-5; TRBD2 might be the D (5 bases). CDR3 length: 17 amino acids. The CDR3 loop is CASSPLYRREDQDTQYF. The CDR3 coding sequence is TGTGCCAGCAGTCCCCTATACCGACGGGAAGATCAAGATACCCAGTACTTC.

This clonotype was observed at least ten times. The rearrangement links TRBV5-1 to TRBJ2-7; either TRBD1 or TRBD2 may fit D (5 bases each). The CDR3 extends over 15 amino acids. The V end was cut by 0 bases, the J end by 2 bases, with 12 bases between. Germline-derived CDR1 and CDR2 are SGHRS and YFSETQ. The DNA for the CDR3 is TGCGCCAGCAGCTTGGCCGGGACGGTTACCTACGAGCAGTACTTC. Translating it yields CASSLAGTVTYEQYF.

The CDR3 DNA sequence: TGCAGTGCCAACCATCGGACAGGGACAAGGGAAAAACTGTTTTTT. This gives the protein CSANHRTGTREKLFF. The chain is built from TRBV20-1 and TRBJ1-4; TRBD1 aligns across 8 bases. With V trimmed by 6 bases and J by 8 bases, 14 bases remained unmatched. This CDR3 comprises 15 residues. Per the germline V gene, CDR1 is DFQATT and CDR2 is SNEGSKA (reference sequence).

The chain links TRBV5-1 to TRBJ2-1; D is perhaps TRBD2 (6 bases). V dropped 4 bases and J dropped 3 bases, with 11 bases sitting between them. CDR3 length: 14 amino acids. Germline V lookup: CDR1 SGHRS, CDR2 YFSETQ. CDR3 DNA sequence: TGCGCCAGCAGCGAAGTGGGGGGCTACAATGAGCAGTTCTTC. Translated: CASSEVGGYNEQFF.

This clonotype was observed at least ten times. CDR3 sequence reads: CASSQVRVGGGDEQFF. In DNA form, the CDR3 reads TGTGCCAGCAGCCAAGTTAGAGTGGGGGGGGGCGATGAGCAGTTCTTC. The chain recombines TRBV3-1 with TRBJ2-1; TRBD2 is a possible D gene (7 bases). Germline CDR1 is LGHDT and CDR2 is YNNKEL (reference sequence). This CDR3 comprises 16 residues. With 1 base removed from V and 8 bases from J, the gap between germline ends came to 18 bases.

V usage is TRBV20-1 and J usage is TRBJ2-1; tentative D call: TRBD2 (6 bases). CDR3 size: 15 residues. CDR1 is DFQATT, CDR2 SNEGSKA, per germline (reference sequence). The germline V and J ends were trimmed by 2 bases and 5 bases, with 16 bases remaining between them. CDR3: CSARHPGLQHNEQFF. As DNA, the CDR3 is TGCAGTGCTAGACACCCGGGACTCCAGCACAATGAGCAGTTCTTC.

This clonotype came up a few times. J is TRBJ1-1 and V is TRBV6-4; unclear D gene. CDR3 size: 13 residues. The germline CDR1 and CDR2 sequences are MRHNA and SNTAGT. Trimming took 6 bases from V and 0 from J, leaving 8 bases between them. This CDR3 reads CASSAKVNTEAFF. CDR3 in DNA: TGTGCCAGCAGCGCAAAGGTGAACACTGAAGCTTTCTTT.

This clonotype was observed at least ten times. The rearrangement links TRBV24-1 to TRBJ2-3; TRBD2 agrees at 14 bases. Trimming removed 3 bases from V and 5 bases from J; junction bases left unmatched: 6. Per germline, CDR1 KGHDR and CDR2 SFDVKD. CDR3 size: 17 residues. CDR3 region: CATSDPGTSGGLDTQYF. As DNA, the CDR3 is TGTGCCACCAGTGATCCCGGGACTAGCGGGGGACTAGATACGCAGTATTTT.

V is TRBV5-1 and J is TRBJ2-5, with 9 nucleotides matching TRBD2. The J call may be incorrect, as the DNA end agrees better with TRBJ2-7. This CDR3 has 16 residues. In germline, CDR1 is SGHRS, CDR2 YFSETQ. CDR3 bases: TGCGCCAGCAGCTTGGGGGATAGCGGGAGCCACGACGAGCAGTACTTC. It specifies CASSLGDSGSHDEQYF.

Many counts were recorded for this clonotype. This chain's CDR3 is CSAIPVSVGGGYTF. The CDR3, as DNA: TGCAGTGCTATCCCTGTGTCCGTCGGGGGTGGCTACACCTTC. The chain joins TRBV20-1 to TRBJ1-2; tentatively, D is TRBD1 (5 bases). The CDR3 extends over 14 amino acids. Germline V gene lookup returns CDR1 DFQATT and CDR2 SNEGSKA (reference sequence). V dropped 4 bases and J dropped 7 bases, with 19 bases sitting between them.